The subject of this entry is one T cell receptor beta chain. The sample comes from a study of blood T cells in healthy people across ages. CDR3 length equals 16 residues. Germline V gives CDR1 MNHEY, CDR2 SVGEGT. V lost 6 bases and J lost 2, with 19 bases in between. Together with a sample-barcoded 5' primer, a J-beta primer mix was included in a second PCR lasting 7 to 11 cycles. TCRdb used MiXCR to reprocess the 5' RACE reads, holding one entry per CDR3 protein. The table records about 900,000 distinct CDR3 sequences, around 68% of them present only once. This TCR was recovered from a man younger than 45 in good health. The sequenced material came from blood. V gene TRBV6-2 or TRBV6-3 combines with J gene TRBJ1-2; D perhaps matches TRBD1 (6 bases). The CDR3 DNA follows: TGTGCCAGCAGCGAACCTACCGGGACACGAAACTATGGCTACACCTTC. It is translated as CASSEPTGTRNYGYTF.